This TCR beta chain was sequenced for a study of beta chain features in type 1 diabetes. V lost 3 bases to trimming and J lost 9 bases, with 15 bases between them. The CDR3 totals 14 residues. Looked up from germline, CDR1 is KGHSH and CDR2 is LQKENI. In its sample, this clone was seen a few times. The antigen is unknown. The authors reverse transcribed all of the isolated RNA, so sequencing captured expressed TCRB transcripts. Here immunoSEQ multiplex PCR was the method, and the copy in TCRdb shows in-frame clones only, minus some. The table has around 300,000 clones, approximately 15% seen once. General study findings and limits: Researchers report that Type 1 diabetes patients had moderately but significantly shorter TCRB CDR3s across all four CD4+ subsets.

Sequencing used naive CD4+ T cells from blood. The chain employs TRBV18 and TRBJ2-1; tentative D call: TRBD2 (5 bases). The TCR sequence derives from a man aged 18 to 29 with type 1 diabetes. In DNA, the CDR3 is TGTGCCAGCTCACCCGTACAGCGGTCCGGTGAGCAGTTCTTC. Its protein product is CASSPVQRSGEQFF.